The rows below give T cell receptor beta chains drawn from one sample of a study of blood T cell repertoires in COVID-19. TCRdb's table, derived via immunoSEQ multiplex PCR, lists solely in-frame clones and lacks some. The data show approximately 120,000 clones, about nine tenths seen once. Input material: peripheral blood. Receptors were obtained from a human donor in a cohort sampled during active COVID-19. Both conserved end residues are part of each CDR3.

TRBV5-4,CASSISGAQTYEQYF
TRBV5-4,CASSLGQGAGGYTF
TRBV4-1,CASSQDNAGYGYTF
TRBV5-1,CASSLSAGGLSSTGEQYF
TRBV20-1,CSARTTYEQYF
TRBV27,CASRAYRDEQYF
TRBV19,CASSLRVRETQYF
TRBV19,CASSLDRPNSNQPQHF
TRBV7-2,CASSLGLGLRYNEQFF
TRBV10-3,CAISDAGQGASQETQYF
TRBV28,CASMGLRVNQPQHF
TRBV18,CASSLGSAPENIQYF
TRBV7-2,CASSPQYEQYF
TRBV4-3,CASSQIQGSLTDTQYF
TRBV12-3/TRBV12-4,CASSPQVNQPQHF
TRBV24-1,CATSDLGGWDRRNEQFF
TRBV15,CATSRDLGLQNYGYTF
TRBV27,CASSPLGAGLLEKLFF